Listed below are T cell receptor beta chains from one sample, sequenced in a study of lymphopenia after photon versus proton radiotherapy. TCRdb's table, derived via immunoSEQ multiplex PCR, lists solely in-frame clones and lacks some. The sample records 150,000 or so clones, approximately 86% being singletons. The input for sequencing was peripheral blood, taken from a patient treated with photon-based radiotherapy. Source of these receptors: a man aged 50 or older with gastric cancer. The conserved cysteine and the conserved F or W are not part of the CDR3 here. Fields, in order: clone size, V gene, J gene, CDR3 protein. Size is stated for part of the rows, as once, few or many counts, or as a class when the clone is expanded.

-	TRBV5-1	TRBJ2-1	ASSLKQEGNEQF
few	TRBV2	TRBJ1-2	ASSGDRVYGYT
-	TRBV14	TRBJ1-4	ASSPNRGAARSNEKLF
-	TRBV2	TRBJ2-1	ANSITGYNEQF
few	TRBV5-4	TRBJ2-3	ASSYTGLVRADTQY
-	TRBV27	TRBJ2-1	ASSLGLRGSGRDEQF
-	TRBV7-2	TRBJ1-4	ASSAPHRDSNEKLF
-	TRBV25-1	TRBJ2-3	ASSPFEGATDTQY
-	TRBV12-5	TRBJ2-1	ASGATGLAGGPSSYNEQF
-	TRBV28	TRBJ1-5	ASNTRAGRQPQH
-	TRBV11-2	TRBJ1-1	ASSTRQGRNTEAF
-	TRBV7-2	TRBJ2-3	ASSPGGNTQY
-	TRBV30	TRBJ1-3	AWRGTGSSGNTIY
-	TRBV5-4	TRBJ2-3	ASSHERVSTDTQY
-	TRBV19	TRBJ1-1	ASRGGAFDTEAF
-	TRBV5-1	TRBJ1-1	ASSFAGIPEAF
once	TRBV14	TRBJ2-1	ASSQSLAVNEQF
-	TRBV4-1	TRBJ1-5	ASSQVYNQPQH
once	TRBV15	TRBJ2-7	ATSVGPRAHEQY
once	TRBV7-2	TRBJ2-7	ASSLWGAEQY
-	TRBV9	TRBJ1-4	ASSAPGRGGNEKLF
-	TRBV30	TRBJ1-5	AWSYGQRGSRAIYQPQH
-	TRBV5-1	TRBJ2-7	ASSLAGGSSYEQY
few	TRBV7-2	TRBJ2-2	ASSTGTSGPRGTGELF
-	TRBV5-1	TRBJ2-7	ASSLAGGEQY
-	TRBV6-1	TRBJ2-1	ASSEGVAAYNEQF
-	TRBV11-2	TRBJ2-2	ASSLVRQGPTGELF
-	TRBV18	TRBJ1-2	ASSPGQTLYGYT
-	TRBV7-8	TRBJ2-7	ASSLDYEQY
-	TRBV18	TRBJ1-2	ASSPRTDAYGYT
-	TRBV28	TRBJ1-5	ASGIQRSNQPQH
-	TRBV10-1	TRBJ2-1	ATMGAGGPDEQF
-	TRBV11-1	TRBJ2-1	ASSLTDSLYNEQF
-	TRBV27	TRBJ2-7	ASSLGASYEQY
-	TRBV28	TRBJ2-7	ASSSQASYEQY
-	TRBV6-4	TRBJ2-2	ASSEQGMNTGELF
few	TRBV30	TRBJ1-1	AWRSWGENTEAF
-	TRBV28	TRBJ1-2	ASSLTTGYGYT
-	TRBV7-2	TRBJ2-5	ASSSAGGKETQY
-	TRBV29-1	TRBJ1-2	SVGEGGGYGYT
-	TRBV5-4	TRBJ1-2	ASSLEGLNYGYT
-	TRBV30	TRBJ2-5	AWSTGTTETQY
-	TRBV19	TRBJ1-5	ARPQEVCDQPQH
-	TRBV19	TRBJ2-5	ASSMGGKGETQY
-	TRBV9	TRBJ2-7	ASSIRQGAAYEQY
-	TRBV19	TRBJ2-7	ASSIYPQGPYEQY
-	TRBV9	TRBJ2-2	ASTDRGRGNTGELF
-	TRBV5-1	TRBJ2-5	ASSSSGSAETQY
-	TRBV7-2	TRBJ2-7	ASSVRGPGRQMFSYEQY
-	TRBV5-1	TRBJ2-7	ASSLLTSGGGHEQY
-	TRBV21-1	TRBJ1-1	ASSKTGPNTEAF
-	TRBV5-1	TRBJ2-5	ASSGAGPRETQY
-	TRBV5-6	TRBJ1-5	ASSLTREQPQH
-	TRBV7-2	TRBJ2-7	ASSLELAGGTYEQY
-	TRBV10-2	TRBJ2-5	ASAGPGGRVWETQY
-	TRBV18	TRBJ2-6	ASSPSTTGRWTPGANVLT
-	TRBV11-3	TRBJ2-5	ASSKGGAIQETQY